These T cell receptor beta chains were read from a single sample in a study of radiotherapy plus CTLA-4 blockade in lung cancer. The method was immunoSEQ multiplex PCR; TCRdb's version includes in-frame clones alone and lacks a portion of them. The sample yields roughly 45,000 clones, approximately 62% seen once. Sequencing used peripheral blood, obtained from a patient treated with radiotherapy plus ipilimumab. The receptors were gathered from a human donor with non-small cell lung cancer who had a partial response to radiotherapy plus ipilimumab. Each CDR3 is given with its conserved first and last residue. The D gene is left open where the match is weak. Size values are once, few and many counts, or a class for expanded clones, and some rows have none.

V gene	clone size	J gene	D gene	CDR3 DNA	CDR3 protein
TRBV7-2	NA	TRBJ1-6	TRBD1	TGTGCCAGCAGCTGGACAGGGAATTCACCCCTCCACTTT	CASSWTGNSPLHF
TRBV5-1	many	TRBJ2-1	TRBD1	TGCGCCAGCAGCTCCTGGGACAGCTCCAATGAGCAGTTCTTC	CASSSWDSSNEQFF
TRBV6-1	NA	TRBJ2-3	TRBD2	TGTGCCAGTAGACTAGCGGGGGTTTGGGATACGCAGTATTTT	CASRLAGVWDTQYF
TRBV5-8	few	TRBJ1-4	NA	TGTGCCAGCAGCTTGGGAGGGTTTAATGAAAAACTGTTTTTT	CASSLGGFNEKLFF
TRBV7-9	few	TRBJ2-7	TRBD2	TGTGCCAGCAGCCCCCGACTAGCGAACTACGAGCAGTACTTC	CASSPRLANYEQYF
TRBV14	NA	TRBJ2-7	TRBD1	TGTGCCAGCAGCCAAGAGTACCGGGACAGAGTCTACGAGCAGTACTTC	CASSQEYRDRVYEQYF
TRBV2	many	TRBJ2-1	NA	TGTGCCAGCAGTGGACGCAGCGATGAGCAGTTCTTC	CASSGRSDEQFF
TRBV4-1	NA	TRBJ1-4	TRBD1	TGCGCCAGCAGCCAGGGTCTACAGGGGGTGATAGAAAAACTGTTTTTT	CASSQGLQGVIEKLFF
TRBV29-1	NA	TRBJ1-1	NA	TGCAGCGTTGTCGACAGTAAAGCTTTCTTT	CSVVDSKAFF
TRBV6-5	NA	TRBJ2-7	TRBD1	TGTGCCAGCAGACCTCGACAGGGTTACTACGAGCAGTACTTC	CASRPRQGYYEQYF
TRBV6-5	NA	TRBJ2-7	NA	TGTGCCAGCAGTTACCAGGGACTCTACGAGCAGTACTTC	CASSYQGLYEQYF
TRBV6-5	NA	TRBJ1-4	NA	TGTGCCAGCAGTTACTCCACCCCCAGAAATGAAAAACTGTTTTTT	CASSYSTPRNEKLFF
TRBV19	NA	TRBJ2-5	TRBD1	TGTGCCAGTAGTACCACGGGACAGGGGACAGAGACCCAGTACTTC	CASSTTGQGTETQYF
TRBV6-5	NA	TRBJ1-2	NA	TGTGCCAGCAGTTACTCGGCCAGGGGTGCTTATGGCTACACCTTC	CASSYSARGAYGYTF
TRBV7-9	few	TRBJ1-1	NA	TGTGCCAGCAGCCCCTCAGCAGGCAGGGATGAAGCTTTCTTT	CASSPSAGRDEAFF
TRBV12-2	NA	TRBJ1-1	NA	TGTGCAAGTCGCCATCACGGGGAAGGGGGAGTTGACACTGAAGCTTTCTTT	CASRHHGEGGVDTEAFF